The 4 T cell receptor beta chains given below trace back to one sample, sequenced in a study of vaccination effects on CD4 cells after COVID-19. These receptors are not linked to any known antigen. With the ViraFEST assay, the study expanded antigen-specific CD4+ T cells using viral peptide pools, then sequenced them. Subsequent to a culture period of more than 8 days, CD4+ T cells were isolated. Sequencing was performed with immunoSEQ multiplex PCR; in TCRdb, only in-frame clones are kept and a portion is missing. The data hold tens of thousands of clones, with about four fifths observed a single time. Sample: CD4+ T cells from PBMCs cultured with HCoV-229E spike peptides, taken before COVID-19 vaccination. The receptors were gathered from a human donor who received a COVID-19 vaccine.

This clone was observed a few times. This sequence joins TRBV19 and TRBJ1-2; 8 bases agree with TRBD1. CDR1 and CDR2 from the germline V gene are LNHDA and SQIVND (reference sequence). The CDR3 consists of 13 residues. V shed 6 bases, J shed 4 bases, and the junction held 4 bases outside the gene matches. The CDR3 sequence is CASRKQGVYGYTF. The CDR3 nucleotides read TGTGCCAGTAGGAAACAGGGGGTCTATGGCTACACCTTC.

V and J are TRBV12-5 and TRBJ2-3; TRBD1 aligns across 8 bases. Germline CDR1 LGHNT, CDR2 FRNRAP. This CDR3 spans 16 amino acids. V was pared by 5 bases and J by 2 bases, with 9 bases of the junction left unmatched. DNA of the CDR3: TGTGCTAGTGGTCTCGGACAGGGACCATTCACAGATACGCAGTATTTT. This gives the protein CASGLGQGPFTDTQYF. Supplemented by reference TRBV12-5 and TRBJ2-3, the full variable domain reads DARVTQTPRHKVTEMGQEVTMRCQPILGHNTVFWYRQTMMQGLELLAYFRNRAPLDDSGMPKDRFSAEMPDATLATLKIQPSEPRDSAVYFCASGLGQGPFTDTQYFGPGTRLTVL.

The chain employs TRBV5-1 and TRBJ2-5; D is perhaps TRBD1 or TRBD2 (5 bases each). Germline V gene sequence: CDR1 SGHRS, CDR2 YFSETQ. Trimming pared 4 bases from V and 5 bases from J, leaving 18 bases between. The CDR3 sequence is 15 residues long. This CDR3 is CASSLRWGLGETQYF. The CDR3 DNA is TGCGCCAGCAGCCTTCGGTGGGGGTTAGGCGAGACCCAGTACTTC.

This clone was seen more than once but under ten times. The chain uses TRBV4-1 and TRBJ1-4; 7 bases agree with TRBD1. The CDR3 runs to 15 residues. The V gene end was trimmed by 5 bases and the J gene end by 8 bases; junction bases not matched to a gene: 11. Germline V gene lookup returns CDR1 MGHRA and CDR2 YSYEKL. The CDR3 DNA sequence: TGCGCCAGCAGCGGACTACAGGGGCATGAGGAAAAACTGTTTTTT. The encoded protein is CASSGLQGHEEKLFF.